What follows is one TCR beta chain and its context. Profiled with immunoSEQ multiplex PCR; TCRdb holds only in-frame clones, not every one. The sample records roughly 2.1 million clones, about 92% being singletons. The CDR3 sequence is 13 residues long. Trimming removed 6 bases from V and 2 bases from J; junction bases left unmatched: 4. The germline gives CDR1 MNHEY, CDR2 SMNVEV (reference sequence). The naive CD8 subset, CD45RO-negative cells positively selected for CCR7, excluded terminally differentiated effector memory CD45RA+ cells. The study drew all its donors from Caucasian adults living in Nashville, Tennessee. These data originate in a study of shared clonotypes between healthy human individuals.

This receptor was taken from a man aged 18 to 35 in good health. Some clones in this sample may be carry-over from other donors' samples. The source material was naive CD8+ T cells from PBMCs. The V call is TRBV27, the J call TRBJ2-7, with 7 positions matching TRBD1. The chain's CDR3 is CASSNDRAYEQYF. CDR3 nucleotides: TGTGCCAGCAGCAACGACAGGGCCTACGAGCAGTACTTC.